The 8 T cell receptor beta chains below come from one sample, sequenced in a study of PD-1 blockade in mismatch repair-deficient tumors. Here immunoSEQ multiplex PCR was the method, and the copy in TCRdb shows in-frame clones only, minus some. Of approximately 120,000 clones listed, roughly nine tenths are singletons. The input for sequencing was peripheral blood, taken 44 weeks after starting pembrolizumab. The origin of the receptors is an adult with mismatch repair-deficient cancer.

The chain links TRBV5-6 to TRBJ2-1; D is undetermined. This CDR3 is 14 amino acids long. CDR1 is SGHDT and CDR2 is YYEEEE in the germline V gene. The V gene lost 4 bases and the J gene lost 12 bases, with 20 bases spanning the gap. CDR3 sequence (DNA): TGTGCCAGCAGCCCGACCGGACGTACTTATGGGCAGTTCTTC. It translates to CASSPTGRTYGQFF.

The V gene is TRBV7-2, the J gene TRBJ2-2; D is unresolved. Germline V gene lookup returns CDR1 SGHTA and CDR2 FQGNSA. Trimming removed 7 bases from V and 1 base from J, with 10 bases in between. The CDR3 is made up of 14 amino acids. The CDR3 reads CASTQNRNTGELFF. DNA for the CDR3: TGTGCCAGCACCCAAAACAGGAACACCGGGGAGCTGTTTTTT.

This chain connects TRBV9 to TRBJ1-1; tentatively, D is TRBD1 (6 bases). The CDR3 is 17 residues long. Trimming removed 3 bases from V and 5 bases from J, with 23 bases in between. CDR1 and CDR2 from the germline V gene are SGDLS and YYNGEE. CDR3 nucleotide sequence: TGTGCCAGCAGCGGTGGAGAGGGGGGACGGTTTCGGACTGAAGCTTTCTTT. Protein product: CASSGGEGGRFRTEAFF.

In its sample, this clone was seen once. This chain links TRBV28 with TRBJ2-3; D is perhaps TRBD2 (6 bases). The CDR3 is 15 amino acids. V lost 4 bases and J 3 bases, leaving 14 bases between the germline ends. The germline gives CDR1 MDHEN, CDR2 SYDVKM. In nucleotides, the CDR3 is TGTGCCAGCAGTTCCTCGGAGGCGGGGACAGATACGCAGTATTTT. Residues: CASSSSEAGTDTQYF.

The V call is TRBV11-2, the J call TRBJ2-5, with D unclear. V lost 4 bases and J lost 5, with 5 bases in between. Germline CDR1 SGHAT, CDR2 FQNNGV. The CDR3 has 11 residues. The CDR3 bases are TGTGCCAGCAGCTCCCTCGAGACCCAGTACTTC. As protein: CASSSLETQYF.

The chain is built from TRBV7-2 and TRBJ2-7; D is unresolved. V was pared by 1 base and J by 4 bases, with 5 bases between. This CDR3 region has 12 residues. The germline V gene has CDR1 SGHTA and CDR2 FQGNSA. This CDR3 reads CASSLGQYEQYF. The CDR3 bases are TGTGCCAGCAGCTTAGGCCAGTACGAGCAGTACTTC.

By its share, this clone is medium-sized. This chain links TRBV25-1 with TRBJ2-5; tentatively, D is TRBD1 or TRBD2 (5 bases each). Per the germline V gene, CDR1 is MGHDK and CDR2 is SYGVNS. The CDR3 sequence is 14 residues long. V was trimmed by 3 bases and J by 5 bases, leaving 13 bases between them. DNA of the CDR3: TGTGCCAGCAGTGAGAGGGGCACGGGGGAGACCCAGTACTTC. It codes for CASSERGTGETQYF.

The chain combines TRBV4-1 with TRBJ1-2; perhaps TRBD1 as D (6 bases). The CDR3 spans 16 residues. V shed 1 base and J shed 4 bases, with 16 bases lying between them. Germline-derived CDR1 and CDR2 are MGHRA and YSYEKL. The CDR3 DNA is TGCGCCAGCAGCCAAGCCACACAGGGATTAGGCTATGGCTACACCTTC. It translates to CASSQATQGLGYGYTF.